This is a list of T cell receptor beta chains from one sample in a study of cytomegalovirus exposure and HLA in healthy donors. The protocol was immunoSEQ multiplex PCR, while the TCRdb copy is restricted to in-frame clones and leaves out a portion. The repertoire holds 150,000 to 200,000 clones, with 85% as singletons. The sample comprised PBMCs. The receptor set was obtained from a man aged 18 to 30 in good health and CMV-seropositive. The CDR3 runs from the conserved cysteine through the conserved F or W. The D gene is left open where the match is weak. Not every row has a clone size; where given, it reads once, few, many or a size class.

j_call | d_call | clone_size | v_call | cdr3_aa | cdr3_nt
TRBJ2-3 | . | . | TRBV6-5 | CASSTDLSTDTQYF | TGTGCCAGCTCAACGGACTTAAGCACAGATACGCAGTATTTT
TRBJ2-3 | TRBD2 | once | TRBV7-9 | CASSPGRRGVTTDTQYF | TGTGCCAGCAGCCCCGGTCGTCGGGGGGTCACCACAGATACGCAGTATTTT
TRBJ1-3 | . | . | TRBV2 | CASSRTRGGNTIYF | TGTGCCAGCAGTCGGACCCGGGGGGGAAACACCATATATTTT
TRBJ2-1 | TRBD2 | . | TRBV6-4 | CAEKRGGEDNEQFF | TGTGCCGAAAAGCGGGGGGGGGAGGACAATGAGCAGTTCTTC
TRBJ1-1 | . | . | TRBV7-8 | CASSFGGANTEAFF | TGTGCCAGCAGCTTTGGGGGGGCGAACACTGAAGCTTTCTTT
TRBJ2-3 | TRBD2 | . | TRBV7-3 | CASSQASSGGLTDTQYF | TGTGCCAGCAGCCAGGCGTCTAGCGGGGGGCTGACAGATACGCAGTATTTT
TRBJ2-2 | . | . | TRBV4-2 | CASSHFDAGPGELFF | TGTGCCAGCAGCCACTTTGACGCGGGGCCCGGGGAGCTGTTTTTT
TRBJ2-1 | TRBD2 | . | TRBV5-1 | CASSEELAFNEQFF | TGCGCCAGCAGCGAAGAACTAGCGTTCAATGAGCAGTTCTTC
TRBJ2-2 | . | . | TRBV19 | CASSIARLSPGELFF | TGTGCCAGTAGTATAGCTAGACTTTCCCCCGGGGAGCTGTTTTTT
TRBJ2-1 | . | . | TRBV19 | CASRLSSYNEQFF | TGTGCCAGTAGATTGAGCTCCTACAATGAGCAGTTCTTC
TRBJ2-7 | . | . | TRBV9 | CASSVAAGKAYEQYF | TGTGCCAGCAGCGTAGCGGCGGGGAAGGCATACGAGCAGTACTTC
TRBJ2-1 | TRBD2 | . | TRBV18 | CASSASGGAYNEQFF | TGTGCCAGCTCAGCCTCGGGGGGGGCTTACAATGAGCAGTTCTTC
TRBJ1-1 | . | . | TRBV2 | CASTSLTGNTEAFF | TGTGCCAGCACGAGTCTTACAGGGAACACTGAAGCTTTCTTT
TRBJ1-5 | TRBD1 | . | TRBV5-1 | CASSFDRDSWHF | TGCGCCAGCAGCTTCGACCGGGACAGCTGGCATTTT
TRBJ1-4 | TRBD1 | . | TRBV28 | CASSSVGTATNEKLFF | TGTGCCAGCAGTTCCGTCGGGACAGCAACTAATGAAAAACTGTTTTTT
TRBJ1-2 | TRBD1 | . | TRBV10-3 | CAISADRDYGYTF | TGTGCCATCAGTGCCGACAGGGACTATGGCTACACCTTC
TRBJ1-2 | TRBD1 | . | TRBV27 | CASRSGDSNYGYTF | TGTGCCAGCAGATCCGGGGACAGCAACTATGGCTACACCTTC
TRBJ1-1 | . | . | TRBV7-9 | CASSWSLNTEAFF | TGTGCCAGCAGCTGGTCTCTAAACACTGAAGCTTTCTTT
TRBJ2-5 | . | . | TRBV2 | CASGRETQYF | TGTGCCAGTGGGAGGGAGACCCAGTACTTC
TRBJ2-5 | TRBD1 | . | TRBV18 | CASSPGTGQETQYF | TGTGCCAGCTCACCGGGGACAGGGCAAGAGACCCAGTACTTC
TRBJ2-5 | TRBD1 | . | TRBV2 | CASSEDRPSKTQYF | TGTGCCAGCAGTGAGGACAGGCCAAGTAAGACCCAGTACTTC
TRBJ2-1 | . | few | TRBV5-1 | CASSLVAHEQFF | TGCGCCAGCAGCTTGGTAGCCCATGAGCAGTTCTTC
TRBJ2-2 | . | . | TRBV6-5 | CASSKGRRSGELFF | TGTGCCAGCAGCAAAGGACGGAGGTCCGGGGAGCTGTTTTTT
TRBJ2-1 | . | . | TRBV6-4 | CASSVERGGAAMPYNEQFF | TGTGCCAGCAGTGTTGAGAGAGGCGGGGCGGCGATGCCCTACAATGAGCAGTTCTTC
TRBJ2-7 | TRBD2 | . | TRBV9 | CASSGLASSYEQYF | TGTGCCAGCAGTGGACTAGCGAGCTCCTACGAGCAGTACTTC
TRBJ1-3 | . | . | TRBV18 | CASSPPVGQAGNTIYF | TGTGCCAGCTCACCACCGGTTGGTCAGGCTGGAAACACCATATATTTT
TRBJ2-2 | TRBD2 | . | TRBV7-8 | CASSLGSGTLNTGELFF | TGTGCCAGCAGCTTGGGTAGCGGGACTTTAAACACCGGGGAGCTGTTTTTT
TRBJ2-7 | TRBD1 | . | TRBV6-1 | CASSEAPGQGAYEQYF | TGTGCCAGCAGTGAAGCCCCGGGACAGGGGGCCTACGAGCAGTACTTC
TRBJ2-7 | TRBD2 | once | TRBV29-1 | CSVEGGPGGSSYEQYF | TGCAGCGTTGAAGGGGGACCGGGCGGGAGCTCCTACGAGCAGTACTTC
TRBJ2-7 | TRBD2 | . | TRBV14 | CASSQAGGPTRQYF | TGTGCCAGCAGCCAAGCGGGAGGTCCTACGAGGCAGTACTTC
TRBJ1-1 | . | . | TRBV2 | CASSETRDTEAFF | TGTGCCAGCAGTGAAACGCGCGACACTGAAGCTTTCTTT
TRBJ1-5 | . | . | TRBV12-5 | CASGYRDNQPQHF | TGTGCTAGTGGTTACAGGGACAATCAGCCCCAGCATTTT
TRBJ2-3 | . | . | TRBV11-2 | CASSSSLAMDTQYF | TGTGCCAGCAGCTCCTCCCTAGCGATGGATACGCAGTATTTT
TRBJ2-7 | . | . | TRBV7-3 | CASSLTGGSSYEQYF | TGTGCCAGCAGCTTAACTGGCGGCTCCTCCTACGAGCAGTACTTC
TRBJ1-1 | . | once | TRBV7-9 | CASSSDTEAFF | TGTGCCAGCAGCTCAGACACTGAAGCTTTCTTT
TRBJ2-7 | TRBD2 | . | TRBV7-8 | CASSPRGGRGYEQYF | TGTGCCAGCAGCCCCCGGGGGGGGAGGGGGTACGAGCAGTACTTC